This T cell receptor (beta chain) was captured in a study of human T cells and chemical hapten exposure. TCRdb independently ran MiXCR on the RACE reads; one entry per CDR3 protein. Among around 99,000 distinct CDR3 sequences listed, approximately 13% were seen once. This CDR3 has 12 amino acids. Between the trimmed V and J ends, which lost 5 bases and 7 bases, there was a span of 9 bases. The germline CDR1 and CDR2 sequences are SGHTA and FQGNSA. This clonotype was seen ten or more times. The sample's time point: patch test 1, 2 weeks after DPC sensitization. Documented treatment: therapeutic diphenylcyclopropenone sensitization with weekly scalp DPC.

The V gene is TRBV7-2, the J gene TRBJ2-1; D remains unclear. The sequence was obtained from a woman in her thirties or forties with alopecia areata. Some clones in this sample may be carry-over from other donors' samples. This sample comprised whole blood, obtained in connection with sensitization to the hapten diphenylcyclopropenone (DPC). DNA for the CDR3: TGTGCCAGCAGCGCAACCGGGAATGAGCAGTTCTTC. Residues: CASSATGNEQFF.